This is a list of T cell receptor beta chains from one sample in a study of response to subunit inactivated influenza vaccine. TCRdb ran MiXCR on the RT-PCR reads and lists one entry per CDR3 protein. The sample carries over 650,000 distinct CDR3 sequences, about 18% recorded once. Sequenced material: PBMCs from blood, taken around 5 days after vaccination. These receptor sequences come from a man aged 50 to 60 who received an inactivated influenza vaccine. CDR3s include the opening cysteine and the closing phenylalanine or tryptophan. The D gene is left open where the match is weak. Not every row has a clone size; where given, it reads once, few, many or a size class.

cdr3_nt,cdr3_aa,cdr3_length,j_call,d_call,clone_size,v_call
TGTGCCAGCAGCTTTCCCCCCCAGCAAAGCACAGATACGCAGTATTTT,CASSFPPQQSTDTQYF,16,TRBJ2-3,NA,few,TRBV7-9
TGTGCCAGCAGTTTGAGGGGGCGGTACAATGAGCAGTTCTTC,CASSLRGRYNEQFF,14,TRBJ2-1,TRBD1,NA,TRBV27
TGTGCCACCAGTGACCTAATGGCTACACCCAACACCGGGGAGCTGTTTTTT,CATSDLMATPNTGELFF,17,TRBJ2-2,NA,once,TRBV24-1
TGTGCCAGCAGTTCAACGGGAGGGCCCTCCTACAATGAGCAGTTCTTC,CASSSTGGPSYNEQFF,16,TRBJ2-1,TRBD2,few,TRBV9
TGCGCCAGCAGCCAAGTTGGCAGGGGGTTGCCTTACAATGAGCAGTTCTTC,CASSQVGRGLPYNEQFF,17,TRBJ2-1,TRBD1,few,TRBV4-1
TGCGCCAGCAGCGTGGGACAGCTCTGGGACACTGAAGCTTTCTTT,CASSVGQLWDTEAFF,15,TRBJ1-1,TRBD1,NA,TRBV5-1
TGTGCCAGCAGCCTATTCCTAGCAAGTGAGCAGTTCTTC,CASSLFLASEQFF,13,TRBJ2-1,NA,NA,TRBV14
TGCAGTGCGGAAGGACAGTACTCCTACGAGCAGTACTTC,CSAEGQYSYEQYF,13,TRBJ2-7,NA,NA,TRBV20-1
TGTGCCAGCAGTTTTTTACAGGTGAACACTGAAGCTTTCTTT,CASSFLQVNTEAFF,14,TRBJ1-1,NA,NA,TRBV12-3/TRBV12-4
TGTGCCAGCAGTTCAAGCGCTCTGAACACTGAAGCTTTCTTT,CASSSSALNTEAFF,14,TRBJ1-1,NA,NA,TRBV27
TGTGCCAGCAGCGAATGCCCCAAAAGGGCTAGCGGGAGGATGGAGACCCAGTACTTC,CASSECPKRASGRMETQYF,19,TRBJ2-5,NA,NA,TRBV21-1
TGCGCCAGCAGCCACGACGGGAGTGCCACAGATACGCAGTATTTT,CASSHDGSATDTQYF,15,TRBJ2-3,NA,many,TRBV5-1
TGTGCCAGCAGTTCCTCTTCGGGGCGCAATCAGCCCCAGCATTTT,CASSSSSGRNQPQHF,15,TRBJ1-5,NA,few,TRBV12-3/TRBV12-4
TGCAGCGTTGAAGTTAGCGGCGAGCAGTACTTC,CSVEVSGEQYF,11,TRBJ2-7,NA,few,TRBV29-1
TGTGCCAGCACCCTCAGGAGTTCCTATGGCTACACCTTC,CASTLRSSYGYTF,13,TRBJ1-2,NA,few,TRBV5-4
TGCGCCAGCAGCCAAGTAGTCGGTGCGGGGACCTACGAGCAGTACTTC,CASSQVVGAGTYEQYF,16,TRBJ2-7,NA,few,TRBV4-3
TGTGCCACCAGCAGAGGAACAGGGATAGGTGAAAAACTGTTTTTT,CATSRGTGIGEKLFF,15,TRBJ1-4,NA,few,TRBV15
TGCAGTGCCCGTACCCTCCCGGGACTAGCGGGCAGTAGCACAGATACGCAGTATTTT,CSARTLPGLAGSSTDTQYF,19,TRBJ2-3,TRBD2,NA,TRBV20-1
TGTGCCAGCAGCAACCGCAGGGAGCGAGAGACCCAGTACTTC,CASSNRRERETQYF,14,TRBJ2-5,NA,NA,TRBV7-9
TGTGCCAGCAGCAAGGGACTAGTGGGCTACGAGCAGTACTTC,CASSKGLVGYEQYF,14,TRBJ2-7,TRBD2,few,TRBV9
TGTGCCAGCAGCTCTCCGGACAGGGTCGATGAGCAGTTCTTC,CASSSPDRVDEQFF,14,TRBJ2-1,TRBD1,few,TRBV5-5
TGTGCCAGCAGTTACGAGGCCGCGGGGAAAAGGGGGTCCGGGGAGCTGTTTTTT,CASSYEAAGKRGSGELFF,18,TRBJ2-2,NA,NA,TRBV6-5
TGTGCCAGCAGCCACCCCTCAGGGTCTGGGGCCAACGTCCTGACTTTC,CASSHPSGSGANVLTF,16,TRBJ2-6,NA,NA,TRBV7-9
TGTGCCATCAGTGAGTCCTTGGAACCCAACTACGGCGTGCAGTACTTC,CAISESLEPNYGVQYF,16,TRBJ2-7,NA,many,TRBV10-3
TGTGCCAGCAGGCAAAAGCTAGATACGCAGTATTTT,CASRQKLDTQYF,12,TRBJ2-3,NA,NA,TRBV6-6